Listed here is a single TCR beta chain. The clone's antigen remains unknown. No base quality values were provided; no much bigger clone lies one nucleotide off. Library preparation used 5' RACE. The sequencer listed for this sample is Illumina HiSeq 2000. A universal primer binding site was introduced by template switching, and a unique molecular identifier was present in the final cDNA, enabling accurate counting of TCR cDNA molecules. Specific primers in the conserved constant-segment region were used to synthesize first-strand cDNA for the TCR alpha and beta chains. Each cDNA library was double barcoded, with a SMART-Mk sample barcode plus Illumina barcodes, to control for contamination. TruSeq adapter sequences and Illumina sample barcodes were added in two successive PCR steps. The TCR alpha and beta cDNA libraries were sequenced on the Illumina HiSeq platform using custom primers. The paper's processing steps were these. Unique molecular identifiers were extracted from raw reads with MiGEC, and CDR3 positions were determined with MiXCR. For each individual, recombination models were inferred using an EM algorithm with the repgenHMM and IGoR tools. The analysis of shared clonotypes was done with the tcR package in R, with sharing normalized by the product of cloneset sizes. To study raw recombination free of thymic and clonal selection effects, out-of-frame nonproductive sequences were analyzed. TCRdb took the public reads, trimmed them with fastp at Q25, ran MiXCR for clone calling and kept in-frame beta chains. Rows matching on CDR3 protein sequence are summarized as one entry with the most common DNA and genes. What appears here as the V and J calls and clone size reflects TCRdb's work, not the paper's. This sample comprises roughly 710,000 distinct CDR3 sequences, roughly 6% of them detected only once. The ten largest make up under 2% of the sample.

The CDR3 starts with the cysteine, ends with the phenylalanine, and has 17 residues. The sequence is cut down to CDR3 DNA, 51 bases in frame from base 1. This specimen comes from a study of identical twins (dated by TCRdb to the mid-2010s). The study in broad terms: TCR alpha and beta repertoires from monozygotic twins, unrelated adults of various ages and cord blood were deep-sequenced to test whether fetal clonotypes persist. To rule out contamination, the twin experiments were replicated at different times with different library preparation protocols.

Every donor was a healthy Caucasian. Three unrelated non-twin adults were also sequenced: a male aged 18 to 29, a male aged 50 to 60 and a female aged 50 to 60. Using Miltenyi CD45RO+ enrichment and human naive T-cell isolation kits, memory (CD45RO+) and naive T cells were isolated from PBMC. Study-wide findings and limitations: Because the same donors could not be followed over many years, conclusions were based on cross-sectional statistical analysis. The excess sharing between twins in beta out-of-frame sequences was weaker because fewer shared sequences reduced the signal-to-noise ratio. Abundant cord blood beta clonotypes carried fewer insertions; young adult naive repertoires showed a weaker similar trend, while memory repertoires showed none. Out-of-frame TCR alpha sequences shared between twins showed an excess of low generation-probability sequences compared with coincidental sharing between unrelated individuals. In monozygotic twins, out-of-frame TCR alpha sharing was systematically underestimated by recombination models, although the models agreed with sharing between unrelated individuals. Invariant T cells such as MAIT and iNKT could partly confound zero-insertion analyses, though diverse VJ usage argued against this for most clonotypes.

Sequencing used naive T cells sorted from blood. The cell subset or site label corresponds to: cells isolated with a human naive T-cell isolation kit. This receptor chain uses TRBV21-1 and TRBJ1-6; TRBD1, the table's D call, was not compared with the DNA. TRBV21-1 is described as a pseudogene. This clonotype was sampled from a man younger than 35 in good health. Read as DNA, the sequence is TGTGCCAGCAGCCCAAAAAAGGGGGGACGGACGGATTCACCCCTCCACTTT. Its translation reads: CASSPKKGGRTDSPLHF.